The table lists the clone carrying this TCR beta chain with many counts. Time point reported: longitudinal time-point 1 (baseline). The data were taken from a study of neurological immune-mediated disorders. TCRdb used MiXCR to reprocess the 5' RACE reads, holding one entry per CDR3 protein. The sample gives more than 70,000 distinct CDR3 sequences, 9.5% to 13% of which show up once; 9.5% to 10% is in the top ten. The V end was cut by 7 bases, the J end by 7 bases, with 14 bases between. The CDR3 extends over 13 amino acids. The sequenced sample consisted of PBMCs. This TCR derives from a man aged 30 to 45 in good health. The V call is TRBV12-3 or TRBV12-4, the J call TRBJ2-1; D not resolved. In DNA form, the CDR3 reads TGTGCCAGCATTTCGACCGAGGTAAATGAGCAGTTCTTC. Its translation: CASISTEVNEQFF.